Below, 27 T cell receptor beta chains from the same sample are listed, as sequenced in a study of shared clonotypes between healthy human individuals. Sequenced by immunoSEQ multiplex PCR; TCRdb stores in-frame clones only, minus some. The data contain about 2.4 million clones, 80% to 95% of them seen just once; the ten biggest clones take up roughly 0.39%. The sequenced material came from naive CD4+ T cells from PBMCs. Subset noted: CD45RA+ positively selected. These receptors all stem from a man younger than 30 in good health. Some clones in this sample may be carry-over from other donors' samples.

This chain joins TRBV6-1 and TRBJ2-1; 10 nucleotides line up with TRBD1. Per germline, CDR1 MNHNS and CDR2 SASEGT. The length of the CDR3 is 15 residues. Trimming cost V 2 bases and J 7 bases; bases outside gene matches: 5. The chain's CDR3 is CASSEWGQGINEQFF. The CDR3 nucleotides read TGTGCCAGCAGTGAATGGGGACAGGGGATAAATGAGCAGTTCTTC.

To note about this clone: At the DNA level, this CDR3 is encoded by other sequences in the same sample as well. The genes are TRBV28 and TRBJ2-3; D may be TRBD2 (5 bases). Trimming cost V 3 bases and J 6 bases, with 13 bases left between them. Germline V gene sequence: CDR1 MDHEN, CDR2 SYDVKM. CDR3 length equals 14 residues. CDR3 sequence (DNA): TGTGCCAGCAGTTTTGGCGGGCGCGGCGATACGCAGTATTTT. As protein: CASSFGGRGDTQYF.

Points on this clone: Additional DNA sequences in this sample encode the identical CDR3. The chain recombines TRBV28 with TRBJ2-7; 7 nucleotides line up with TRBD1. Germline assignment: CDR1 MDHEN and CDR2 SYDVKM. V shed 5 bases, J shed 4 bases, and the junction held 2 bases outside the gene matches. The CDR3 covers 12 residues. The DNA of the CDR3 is TGTGCCAGCAGTGGGACAGTGTACGAGCAGTACTTC. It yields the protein CASSGTVYEQYF.

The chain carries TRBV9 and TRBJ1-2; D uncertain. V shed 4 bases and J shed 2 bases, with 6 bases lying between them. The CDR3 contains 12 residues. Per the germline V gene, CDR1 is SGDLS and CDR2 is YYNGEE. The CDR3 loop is CASSTDNYGYTF. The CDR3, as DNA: TGTGCCAGCAGCACGGACAACTATGGCTACACCTTC.

CDR3 DNA sequence: TGTGCCAGCAGTCGACTACAGGGATTCAATCAGCCCCAGCATTTT. As protein: CASSRLQGFNQPQHF. V is TRBV6-5 and J is TRBJ1-5; TRBD1 might be the D (6 bases). Per germline, CDR1 MNHEY and CDR2 SVGAGI. There are 15 residues in the CDR3. V lost 5 bases and J lost 3, with 14 bases in between.

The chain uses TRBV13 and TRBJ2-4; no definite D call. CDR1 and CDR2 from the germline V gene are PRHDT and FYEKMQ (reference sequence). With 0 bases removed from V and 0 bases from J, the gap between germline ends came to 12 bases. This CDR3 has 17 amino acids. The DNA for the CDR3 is TGTGCCAGCAGCTTAGGCCGTAGGCAGTTAGCCAAAAACATTCAGTACTTC. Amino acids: CASSLGRRQLAKNIQYF. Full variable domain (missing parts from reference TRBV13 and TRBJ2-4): AAGVIQSPRHLIKEKRETATLKCYPIPRHDTVYWYQQGPGQDPQFLISFYEKMQSDKGSIPDRFSAQQFSDYHSELNMSSLELGDSALYFCASSLGRRQLAKNIQYFGAGTRLSVL.

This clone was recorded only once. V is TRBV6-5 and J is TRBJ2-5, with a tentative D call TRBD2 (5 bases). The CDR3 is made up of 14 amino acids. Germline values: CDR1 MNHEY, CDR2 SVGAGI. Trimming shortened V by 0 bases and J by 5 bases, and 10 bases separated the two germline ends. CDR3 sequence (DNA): TGTGCCAGCAGTTACTCGACCGGAGGCGAGACCCAGTACTTC. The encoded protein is CASSYSTGGETQYF.

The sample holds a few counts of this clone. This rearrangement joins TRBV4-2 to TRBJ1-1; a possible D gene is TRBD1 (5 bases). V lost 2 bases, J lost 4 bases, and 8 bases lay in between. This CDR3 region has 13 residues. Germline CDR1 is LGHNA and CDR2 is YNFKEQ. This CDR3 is CASSQFRGTEAFF. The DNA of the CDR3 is TGTGCCAGCAGCCAATTTAGGGGCACTGAAGCTTTCTTT.

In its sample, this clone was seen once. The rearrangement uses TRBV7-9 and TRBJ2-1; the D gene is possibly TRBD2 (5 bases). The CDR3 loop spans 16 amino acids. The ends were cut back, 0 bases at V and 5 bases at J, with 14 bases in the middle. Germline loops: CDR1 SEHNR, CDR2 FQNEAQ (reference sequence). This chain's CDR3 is CASSLAPGRADNEQFF. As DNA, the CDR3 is TGTGCCAGCAGCTTAGCTCCCGGGCGGGCCGACAATGAGCAGTTCTTC.

This CDR3 reads CASGLANTGELFF. The CDR3 DNA sequence: TGTGCTAGTGGTTTAGCGAACACCGGGGAGCTGTTTTTT. The chain couples TRBV12-5 to TRBJ2-2; D remains unclear. Trimming took off 3 bases at V and 0 bases at J, with 2 bases between the two ends. Germline lookup yields CDR1 LGHNT and CDR2 FRNRAP. This CDR3 comprises 13 residues. The entire variable domain, with the rest obtained from reference TRBV12-5 and TRBJ2-2, is as follows: DARVTQTPRHKVTEMGQEVTMRCQPILGHNTVFWYRQTMMQGLELLAYFRNRAPLDDSGMPKDRFSAEMPDATLATLKIQPSEPRDSAVYFCASGLANTGELFFGEGSRLTVL.

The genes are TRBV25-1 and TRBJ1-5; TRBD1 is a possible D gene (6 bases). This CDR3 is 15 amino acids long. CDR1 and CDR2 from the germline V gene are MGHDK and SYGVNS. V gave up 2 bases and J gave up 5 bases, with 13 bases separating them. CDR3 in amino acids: CASSEGRGPYQPQHF. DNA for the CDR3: TGTGCCAGCAGTGAAGGTCGGGGGCCATATCAGCCCCAGCATTTT.

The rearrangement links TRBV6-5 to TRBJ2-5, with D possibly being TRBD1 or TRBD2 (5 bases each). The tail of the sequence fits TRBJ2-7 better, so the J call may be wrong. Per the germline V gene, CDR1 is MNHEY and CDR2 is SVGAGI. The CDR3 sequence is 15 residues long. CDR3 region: CASSYSRGNSYEQYF. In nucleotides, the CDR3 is TGTGCCAGCAGTTACTCGAGGGGTAACTCCTACGAGCAGTACTTC.

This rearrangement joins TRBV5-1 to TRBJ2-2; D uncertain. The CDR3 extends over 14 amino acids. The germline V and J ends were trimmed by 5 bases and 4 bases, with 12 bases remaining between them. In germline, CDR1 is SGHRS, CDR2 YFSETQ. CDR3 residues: CASRDVTGTGELFF. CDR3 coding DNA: TGCGCCAGCAGGGATGTTACCGGCACCGGGGAGCTGTTTTTT. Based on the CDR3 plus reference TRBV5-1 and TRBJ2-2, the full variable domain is KAGVTQTPRYLIKTRGQQVTLSCSPISGHRSVSWYQQTPGQGLQFLFEYFSETQRNKGNFPGRFSGRQFSNSRSEMNVSTLELGDSALYLCASRDVTGTGELFFGEGSRLTVL.

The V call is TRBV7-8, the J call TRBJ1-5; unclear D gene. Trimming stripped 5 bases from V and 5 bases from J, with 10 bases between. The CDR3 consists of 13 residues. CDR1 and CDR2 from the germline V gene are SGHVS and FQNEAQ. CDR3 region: CASSETNDQPQHF. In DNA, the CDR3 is TGTGCCAGCAGCGAAACAAACGATCAGCCCCAGCATTTT.

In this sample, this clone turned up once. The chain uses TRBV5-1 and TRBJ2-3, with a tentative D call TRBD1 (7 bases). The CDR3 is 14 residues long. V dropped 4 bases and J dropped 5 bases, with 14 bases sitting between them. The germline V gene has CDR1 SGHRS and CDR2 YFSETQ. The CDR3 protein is CASSGGTAGDTQYF. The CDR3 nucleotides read TGCGCCAGCAGCGGCGGGACAGCAGGAGATACGCAGTATTTT.

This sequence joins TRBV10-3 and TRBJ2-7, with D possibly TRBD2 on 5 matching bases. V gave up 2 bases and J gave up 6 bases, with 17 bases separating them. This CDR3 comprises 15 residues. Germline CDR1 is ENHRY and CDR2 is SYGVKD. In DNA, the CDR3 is TGTGCCATCAGTGAGCGGACGGGATTACCCTCCGAGCAGTACTTC. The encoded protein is CAISERTGLPSEQYF.

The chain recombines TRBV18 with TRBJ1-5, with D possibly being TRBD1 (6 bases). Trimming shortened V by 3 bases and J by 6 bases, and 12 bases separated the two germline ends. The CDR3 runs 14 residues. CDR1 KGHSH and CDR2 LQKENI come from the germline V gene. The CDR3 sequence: CASSPGTSRQPQHF. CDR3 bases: TGTGCCAGCTCACCGGGGACATCCCGTCAGCCCCAGCATTTT.

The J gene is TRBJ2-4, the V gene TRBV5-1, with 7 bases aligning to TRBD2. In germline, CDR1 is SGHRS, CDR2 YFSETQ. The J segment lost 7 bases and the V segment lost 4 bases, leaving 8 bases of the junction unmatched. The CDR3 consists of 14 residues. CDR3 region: CASSLEGGPNIQYF. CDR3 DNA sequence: TGCGCCAGCAGCCTTGAGGGAGGGCCGAACATTCAGTACTTC.

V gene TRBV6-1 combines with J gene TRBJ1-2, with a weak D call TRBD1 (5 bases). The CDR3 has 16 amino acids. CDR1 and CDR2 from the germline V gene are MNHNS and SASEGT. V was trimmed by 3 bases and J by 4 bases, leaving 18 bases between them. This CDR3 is CASSDHLGTTGYGYTF. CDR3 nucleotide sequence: TGTGCCAGCAGTGACCACCTAGGGACCACGGGCTATGGCTACACCTTC.

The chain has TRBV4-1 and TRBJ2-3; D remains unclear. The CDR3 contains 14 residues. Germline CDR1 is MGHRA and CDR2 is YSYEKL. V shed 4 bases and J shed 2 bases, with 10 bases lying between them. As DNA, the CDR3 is TGCGCCAGCAGCCCCCCCGCTAACACAGATACGCAGTATTTT. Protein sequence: CASSPPANTDTQYF.

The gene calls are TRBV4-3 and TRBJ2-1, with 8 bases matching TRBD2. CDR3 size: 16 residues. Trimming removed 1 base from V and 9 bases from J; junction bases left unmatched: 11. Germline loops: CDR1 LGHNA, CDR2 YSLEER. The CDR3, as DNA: TGCGCCAGCAGCCAAGCAAAACCGGGACTAGGTGTTGAGCAGTTCTTC. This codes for CASSQAKPGLGVEQFF.

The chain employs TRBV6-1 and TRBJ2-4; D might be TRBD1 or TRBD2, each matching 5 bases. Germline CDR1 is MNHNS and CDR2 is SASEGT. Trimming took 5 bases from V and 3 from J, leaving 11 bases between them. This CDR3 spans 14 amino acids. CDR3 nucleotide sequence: TGTGCCAGCAGTCTTGGGACCGACAAAAACATTCAGTACTTC. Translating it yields CASSLGTDKNIQYF.

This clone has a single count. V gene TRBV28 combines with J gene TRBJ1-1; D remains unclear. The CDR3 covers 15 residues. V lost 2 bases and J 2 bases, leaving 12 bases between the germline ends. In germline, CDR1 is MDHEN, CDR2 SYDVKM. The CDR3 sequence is CASSLLTGSNTEAFF. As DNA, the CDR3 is TGTGCCAGCAGTTTACTAACGGGGAGCAACACTGAAGCTTTCTTT.

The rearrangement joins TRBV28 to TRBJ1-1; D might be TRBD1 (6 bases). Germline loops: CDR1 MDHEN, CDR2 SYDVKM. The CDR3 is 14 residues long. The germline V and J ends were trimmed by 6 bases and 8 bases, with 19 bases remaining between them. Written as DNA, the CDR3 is TGTGCCAGCAGACCCCCTCGGGGGGGCCTCGAAGCTTTCTTT. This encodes CASRPPRGGLEAFF.

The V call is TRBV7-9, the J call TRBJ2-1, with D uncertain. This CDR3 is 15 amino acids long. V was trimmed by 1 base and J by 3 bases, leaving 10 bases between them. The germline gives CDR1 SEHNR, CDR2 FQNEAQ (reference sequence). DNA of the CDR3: TGTGCCAGCAGCTTAGGTGGCCAATACTACAATGAGCAGTTCTTC. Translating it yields CASSLGGQYYNEQFF.

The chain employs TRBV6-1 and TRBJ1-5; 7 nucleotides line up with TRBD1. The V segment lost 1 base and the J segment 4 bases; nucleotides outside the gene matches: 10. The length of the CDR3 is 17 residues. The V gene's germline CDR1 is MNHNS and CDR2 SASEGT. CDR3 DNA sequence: TGTGCCAGCAGTGAAGTTTCGGCAGGGGGACGTAATCAGCCCCAGCATTTT. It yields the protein CASSEVSAGGRNQPQHF.

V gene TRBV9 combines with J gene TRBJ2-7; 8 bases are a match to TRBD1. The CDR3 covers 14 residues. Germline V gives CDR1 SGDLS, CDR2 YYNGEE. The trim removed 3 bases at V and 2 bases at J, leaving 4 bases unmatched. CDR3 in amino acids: CASSESDRAYEQYF. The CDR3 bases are TGTGCCAGCAGCGAGTCGGACAGGGCCTACGAGCAGTACTTC.